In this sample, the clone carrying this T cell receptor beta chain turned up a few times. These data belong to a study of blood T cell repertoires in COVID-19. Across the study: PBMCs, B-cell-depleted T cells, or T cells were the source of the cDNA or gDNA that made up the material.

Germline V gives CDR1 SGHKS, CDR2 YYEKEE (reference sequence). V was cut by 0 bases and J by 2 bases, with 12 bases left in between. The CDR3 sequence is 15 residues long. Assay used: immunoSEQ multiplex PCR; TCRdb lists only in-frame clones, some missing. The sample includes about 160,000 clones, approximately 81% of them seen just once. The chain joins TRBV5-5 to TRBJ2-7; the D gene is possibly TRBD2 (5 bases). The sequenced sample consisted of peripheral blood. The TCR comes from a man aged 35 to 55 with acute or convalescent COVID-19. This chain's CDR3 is CASSLEQRRTYEQYF. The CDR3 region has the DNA TGTGCCAGCAGCTTGGAACAGCGGAGGACCTACGAGCAGTACTTC.